Listed below are T cell receptor beta chains from one sample, sequenced in a study of regulatory T cells in long-lasting Graves disease. TCRdb redid the calling of the multiplex PCR reads with MiXCR, one entry per CDR3 protein. Of roughly 500,000 distinct CDR3 sequences in the sample, 22% are singletons; the top ten hold around 14%. Sample: peripheral blood mononuclear cells (PBMCs), taken when the disease was refractory, from a patient treated with antithyroid drugs. The receptor set was obtained from a female donor with Graves disease. Both conserved end residues are part of each CDR3. The order of the fields is D gene, V gene, CDR3 length, clone size, J gene, CDR3 DNA, CDR3 protein. D genes are given only for firm matches. A row's size may be missing; if present it is once, few, many or a size class.

-	TRBV5-5	15	few	TRBJ1-1	TGTGCCAGCAGCTTGCCAGGGACGGTGGACACTGAAGCTTTCTTT	CASSLPGTVDTEAFF
TRBD2	TRBV27	14	many	TRBJ2-7	TGTGCCAGCAGCCTTGCGGGAGGGCCCCACGAGCAGTACTTC	CASSLAGGPHEQYF
TRBD1	TRBV15	15	-	TRBJ1-1	TGTGCCACCAGCAGAGAGGCCAGGGGGCGGACTGAAGCTTTCTTT	CATSREARGRTEAFF
-	TRBV20-1	14	-	TRBJ1-3	TGCAGTGCTAGACGACTTGGCTCTGGAAACACCATATATTTT	CSARRLGSGNTIYF
TRBD1	TRBV9	13	few	TRBJ1-1	TGTGCCAGCAGCTCGAGGGACAGGGACCCTACTTTCTTT	CASSSRDRDPTFF
TRBD1	TRBV20-1	16	few	TRBJ1-5	TGCAGTGCTAGAGTATTGCAGGGGGCTGGCAATCAGCCCCAGCATTTT	CSARVLQGAGNQPQHF
-	TRBV29-1	12	-	TRBJ2-7	TGCAGCGTTAAAGGGAGCTCCTACGAGCAGTACTTC	CSVKGSSYEQYF
TRBD2	TRBV7-3	15	many	TRBJ2-5	TGTGCCAGCAGCTTATCCGGACTAGCATGGGAGACCCAGTACTTC	CASSLSGLAWETQYF
-	TRBV5-5	14	once	TRBJ2-7	TGTGCCAGCAGCCCTTCACTCCCCTCCTACGAGCAGTACTTC	CASSPSLPSYEQYF
-	TRBV2	13	many	TRBJ1-4	TGTGCCAGCTTCCGGGGGGGGGATGAAAAACTGTTTTTT	CASFRGGDEKLFF
TRBD1	TRBV2	15	few	TRBJ2-7	TGTGCCAGCTCACCCTCGGCCGACAGGGCCAACGAGCAGTACTTC	CASSPSADRANEQYF
TRBD1	TRBV12-3/TRBV12-4	14	-	TRBJ1-2	TGTGCCAGCAGTCCAGGACAGGGCTTTCATGGCTACACCTTC	CASSPGQGFHGYTF
TRBD1	TRBV28	14	many	TRBJ1-2	TGTGCCAGCAGTCCGCCGGACAGGAACTATGGCTACACCTTC	CASSPPDRNYGYTF
-	TRBV7-9	13	many	TRBJ1-1	TGTGCCAGCAGCTTTCCGACGGACACTGAAGCTTTCTTT	CASSFPTDTEAFF
-	TRBV11-3	16	few	TRBJ2-5	TGTGCCAGCAGCTTAGATTCTCAGGAGGGGCGAGAGACCCAGTACTTC	CASSLDSQEGRETQYF
TRBD1	TRBV19	15	-	TRBJ1-5	TGTGCCAGTAGTATCTCGGGACAGAGCAATCAGCCCCAGCATTTT	CASSISGQSNQPQHF
-	TRBV12-3/TRBV12-4	12	many	TRBJ1-2	TGTGCCAGCAGTCCGGGGGACTATGGCTACACCTTC	CASSPGDYGYTF
-	TRBV12-5	15	many	TRBJ1-5	TGTGCTAGTGCCCCTGACAGGTTGAGCAATCAGCCCCAGCATTTT	CASAPDRLSNQPQHF
TRBD1	TRBV7-9	14	-	TRBJ2-1	TGTGCCAGCAGAATCGGACAGGGGGTAGATGAGCAGTTCTTC	CASRIGQGVDEQFF
-	TRBV2	17	many	TRBJ1-5	TGTGCCAGCAGCCAAAATGAGCAGGGAGGCCCCAATCAGCCCCAGCATTTT	CASSQNEQGGPNQPQHF
-	TRBV2	12	many	TRBJ1-2	TGTGCCAGCAGTGAAGCGGCAGTTGGCTACACCTTC	CASSEAAVGYTF
TRBD1	TRBV7-8	13	-	TRBJ2-3	TGTGCCAGCACCAGGACAGGAAAAGATACGCAGTATTTT	CASTRTGKDTQYF
TRBD2	TRBV27	13	-	TRBJ2-5	TGTGCCAGCAGTTTAGCCCGGGGGGGGACCCAGTACTTC	CASSLARGGTQYF
-	TRBV29-1	14	many	TRBJ1-1	TGCAGCGTTGAAGATGTGCCGGTGAACACTGAAGCTTTCTTT	CSVEDVPVNTEAFF
TRBD1	TRBV20-1	12	-	TRBJ1-2	TGCAGTGCCCCGGGAGGGGGCGATGGCTACACCTTC	CSAPGGGDGYTF
TRBD1	TRBV6-1	16	few	TRBJ2-2	TGTGCCAGCACCCATAGGTTACAGGGGGCGCGCGGGGAGCTGTTTTTT	CASTHRLQGARGELFF
-	TRBV5-1	14	many	TRBJ1-1	TGCGCCAGCAGCATCGGGACGGCGAACACTGAAGCTTTCTTT	CASSIGTANTEAFF
-	TRBV6-1	11	-	TRBJ1-1	TGTGCCAGCACCATCAACACTGAAGCTTTCTTT	CASTINTEAFF
TRBD1	TRBV28	12	many	TRBJ2-7	TGTGCCAGCAGTTTTGAGGGGGCCGAGCAGTACTTC	CASSFEGAEQYF
TRBD1	TRBV6-1	14	many	TRBJ2-7	TGTGCCAGCACCGACAGGGGGGGTGGCTACGAGCAGTACTTC	CASTDRGGGYEQYF
TRBD1	TRBV19	16	-	TRBJ2-2	TGTGCCAGTAGTATCGGGACAGGGTGGAACACCGGGGAGCTGTTTTTT	CASSIGTGWNTGELFF